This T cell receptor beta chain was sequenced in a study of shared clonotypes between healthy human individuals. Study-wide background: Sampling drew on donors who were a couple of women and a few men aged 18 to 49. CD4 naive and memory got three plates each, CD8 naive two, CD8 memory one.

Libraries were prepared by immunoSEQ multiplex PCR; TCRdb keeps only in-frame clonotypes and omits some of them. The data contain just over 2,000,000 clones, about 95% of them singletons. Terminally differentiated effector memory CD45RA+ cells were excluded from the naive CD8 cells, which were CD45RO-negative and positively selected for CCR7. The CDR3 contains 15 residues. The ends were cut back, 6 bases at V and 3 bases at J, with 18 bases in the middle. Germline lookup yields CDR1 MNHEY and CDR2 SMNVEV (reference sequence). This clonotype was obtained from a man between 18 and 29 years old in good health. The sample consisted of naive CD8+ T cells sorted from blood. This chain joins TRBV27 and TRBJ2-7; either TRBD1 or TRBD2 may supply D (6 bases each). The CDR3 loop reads CASSHSGGYGYEQYF. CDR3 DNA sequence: TGTGCCAGCAGCCATTCCGGGGGCTACGGCTACGAGCAGTACTTC.